This T cell receptor (beta chain) is drawn from a study of cytomegalovirus exposure and HLA in healthy donors. Points from the study as a whole: Apparent HLA restriction characterized most CMV-associated TCR beta chains in a later analysis.

The PCR ran on 60 Vbeta and 13 Jbeta primers. Assay used: immunoSEQ multiplex PCR; TCRdb lists only in-frame clones, some missing. The sample carries roughly 93,000 clones, roughly 79% recorded once. Nominally healthy donors were sampled, though unrecorded immune exposures were likely. Comments on this clone: Its cognate antigen is unknown.

The V gene lost 4 bases and the J gene lost 2 bases, with 12 bases spanning the gap. Germline CDR1 SQVTM, CDR2 ANQGSEA. The CDR3 contains 13 residues. The sample comprised PBMCs. The V call is TRBV29-1, the J call TRBJ2-7; TRBD1 is a possible D gene (6 bases). The clonotype was recovered from a man aged 30-40 years in good health and CMV-seronegative. CDR3 nucleotides: TGCAGCGTTGTTCTGGACAGCACCTACGAGCAGTACTTC. Protein product: CSVVLDSTYEQYF.